This TCR beta chain was identified during a study of cytomegalovirus exposure and HLA in healthy donors. Study overall: Unique TCRs from HLA-typed donors, some 85 million of them, were held in an early data release.

Study-wide results and caveats: TCR beta chains associated with HLA were, in a later analysis, more clonally expanded than equally common others. Several top significant clusters appeared, in a later analysis, to be linked to common viral pathogens.

The PCR made use of 60 Vbeta and 13 Jbeta primers. Clones were read by immunoSEQ multiplex PCR, and TCRdb kept only the in-frame ones, dropping some. This sample yields 140,000 to 150,000 clones, of which around 79% are seen a single time; less than 5% belongs to the top ten. Germline assignment: CDR1 LNHDA and CDR2 SQIVND (reference sequence). After removal of 4 bases from V and 6 bases from J, the junction contained 8 bases not matched to a gene. The CDR3 spans 15 residues. A single count supports this clone. Its antigen is as yet unknown. Specimen: PBMCs. The V and J genes are TRBV19 and TRBJ2-1; 8 bases align to TRBD2. The receptor was derived from a male donor in good health and CMV-seronegative. The DNA of the CDR3 is TGTGCCAGTAGTACCCCCGGGACTAGTACCAATGAGCAGTTCTTC. Its protein is CASSTPGTSTNEQFF.